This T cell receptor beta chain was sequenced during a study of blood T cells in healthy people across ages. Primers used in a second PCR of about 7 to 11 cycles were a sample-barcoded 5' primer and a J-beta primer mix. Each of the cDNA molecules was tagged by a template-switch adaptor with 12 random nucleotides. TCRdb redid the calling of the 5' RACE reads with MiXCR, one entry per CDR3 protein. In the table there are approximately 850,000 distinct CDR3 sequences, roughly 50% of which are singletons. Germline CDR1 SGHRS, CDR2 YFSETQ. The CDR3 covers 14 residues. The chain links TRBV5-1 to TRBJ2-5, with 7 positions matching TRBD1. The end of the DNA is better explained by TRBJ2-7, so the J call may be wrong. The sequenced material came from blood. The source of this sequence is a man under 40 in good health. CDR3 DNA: TGCGCCAGCAGCGGAGCAGGGGGTCTGTACGAGCAGTACTTC. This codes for CASSGAGGLYEQYF.